The TCR beta chain described here comes from a study of T cells in localized non-small cell lung cancer. Study-wide results and limits: T cell clonality was highest in uninvolved adjacent lung, above tumor. Appearances in adjacent lung were noted for a median 57 of the top 100 tumor clones. The study sequenced only one region of the tumor. As a result, intratumor heterogeneity could not be excluded and remains possible.

In the case of this clone: What it binds is unknown.

Sequencing was performed with immunoSEQ multiplex PCR; in TCRdb, only in-frame clones are kept and a portion is missing. The sample consists of tens of thousands of clones, less than 95% of them appearing once. This CDR3 has 12 amino acids. The ends were cut back, 3 bases at V and 7 bases at J, with 9 bases in the middle. Germline lookup yields CDR1 MDHEN and CDR2 SYDVKM. The sequencing used peripheral blood, collected before any cancer treatment. This sequence was found in a woman aged 35 to 70 with stage I lung adenocarcinoma. The chain uses TRBV28 and TRBJ1-1, with unresolved D. CDR3 nucleotide sequence: TGTGCCAGCAGTTTGCCCCAGCGTGAAGCTTTCTTT. Translated, it gives CASSLPQREAFF.